What follows are 32 T cell receptor beta chains derived from one specimen sequenced in a study of monozygotic twins with inflammatory bowel disease. TCRdb reprocessed the 5' RACE reads and reports one entry per CDR3 protein, with no DNA. Its table records over 90,000 distinct CDR3 sequences. Source material: blood. The receptors shown here come from a human donor with ulcerative colitis or Crohn's disease, or a healthy co-twin of an affected twin (not recorded which).

The rearrangement links TRBV24-1 to TRBJ2-6. There are 15 residues in the CDR3. Germline V gene data show CDR1 as KGHDR and CDR2 as SFDVKD. The CDR3 here is CATSGQLAGANVLTF.

The chain is built from TRBV29-1 and TRBJ2-2; TCRdb returns TRBD1, unconfirmable since there is no DNA. The length of the CDR3 is 12 residues. The germline CDR1 and CDR2 sequences are SQVTM and ANQGSEA. The CDR3 loop is CSGGQTAGELFF.

The chain is built from TRBV19 and TRBJ2-2. Germline V CDR1 and CDR2: LNHDA, SQIVND (reference sequence). This CDR3 is 13 amino acids long. The CDR3 is CASTLDLSGELFF.

This sequence joins TRBV6-1 and TRBJ2-7; there is no DNA to check the TCRdb D call of TRBD1. CDR1 is MNHNS, CDR2 SASEGT, per germline. This CDR3 is built from 14 residues. Here the CDR3 reads CASSRDRGPVEQYF.

The rearrangement uses TRBV15 and TRBJ1-1; TCRdb selects TRBD1, and the lack of DNA leaves this call unchecked. The CDR3 totals 13 residues. CDR1 LNHNV and CDR2 YYDKDF come from the germline V gene (reference sequence). The CDR3 is CATSSRGGTEAFF.

The chain has TRBV27 and TRBJ1-3; TCRdb calls TRBD1, which cannot be checked without DNA. The CDR3 sequence is 14 residues long. Germline CDR1 reads MNHEY; CDR2 reads SMNVEV (reference sequence). CDR3 region: CASSPGTSGNTIYF.

The CDR3: CASSESYGTPRNIQYF. The chain joins TRBV6-7 to TRBJ2-4; TCRdb designates TRBD1, a call that cannot be tested without DNA. Being an ORF, TRBV6-7 has a function that is uncertain. The CDR3 runs to 16 residues.

The chain carries TRBV29-1 and TRBJ2-7; the TRBD1 assignment by TCRdb is unverifiable without DNA. The germline V gene encodes CDR1 SQVTM and CDR2 ANQGSEA. The CDR3 extends over 12 amino acids. The CDR3 sequence: CSVAQGTYEQYF.

The chain recombines TRBV5-1 with TRBJ2-5. From germline, CDR1 is SGHRS and CDR2 YFSETQ. CDR3 length: 17 residues. This CDR3 reads CASSLATGDWYQETQYF.

This chain links TRBV19 with TRBJ1-2. Germline CDR1 reads LNHDA; CDR2 reads SQIVND (reference sequence). The CDR3 is made up of 15 amino acids. Here the CDR3 reads CASSIVGDFAVGYTF.

The V gene is TRBV10-3, the J gene TRBJ2-3. CDR3 length: 13 amino acids. Germline CDR1 ENHRY, CDR2 SYGVKD. This chain's CDR3 is CAISSASTDTQYF.

The V call is TRBV3-1, the J call TRBJ1-1. The CDR3 contains 13 residues. Germline V gene sequence: CDR1 LGHDT, CDR2 YNNKEL (reference sequence). The CDR3 spells CASSQIMNTEAFF.

The rearrangement joins TRBV12-3 or TRBV12-4 to TRBJ2-7. This CDR3 contains 13 residues. CDR3 sequence: CASSFVGDYEQYF.

This CDR3 is CSAIGQGDQPQHF. The genes are TRBV20-1 and TRBJ1-5; TCRdb designates TRBD1, a call that cannot be tested without DNA. The CDR3 loop spans 13 amino acids. Looked up from germline, CDR1 is DFQATT and CDR2 is SNEGSKA (reference sequence).

This chain links TRBV5-1 with TRBJ2-3; checking the TCRdb D call of TRBD1 is not possible without DNA. The CDR3 runs 14 residues. CDR1 and CDR2 from the germline V gene are SGHRS and YFSETQ. The CDR3 loop is CASSPGAGTDTQYF.

The chain recombines TRBV7-2 with TRBJ2-3; the D call from TCRdb, TRBD1, cannot be confirmed without DNA. Per germline, CDR1 SGHTA and CDR2 FQGNSA. This CDR3 spans 15 amino acids. This CDR3 reads CASSSSGGRTDTQYF.

The chain combines TRBV9 with TRBJ1-5; TCRdb picks TRBD1, but there is no DNA to check that call. CDR3 length: 15 residues. Germline-derived CDR1 and CDR2 are SGDLS and YYNGEE. CDR3 region: CASSTGQVSGEPQHF.

V and J are TRBV7-2 and TRBJ2-4. This CDR3 is built from 15 residues. Germline V gene sequence: CDR1 SGHTA, CDR2 FQGNSA. CDR3 sequence reads: CASSRIGFRENIQYF.

The chain uses TRBV5-1 and TRBJ1-1. This CDR3 comprises 14 residues. Germline values: CDR1 SGHRS, CDR2 YFSETQ. This chain's CDR3 is CASSSTTGNTEAFF.

This chain links TRBV19 with TRBJ2-2; TCRdb reports TRBD1, a call that lacks DNA to check it against. CDR1 is LNHDA and CDR2 is SQIVND in the germline V gene (reference sequence). The CDR3 consists of 14 residues. This CDR3 reads CASSAGQGPGELFF.

The V call is TRBV5-1, the J call TRBJ2-1; TCRdb's D call of TRBD2 is untestable without DNA. Germline-derived CDR1 and CDR2 are SGHRS and YFSETQ. The CDR3 runs 15 residues. The CDR3 loop reads CASNQLAGSYNEQFF.

The chain has TRBV4-3 and TRBJ1-5; TCRdb's assignment of TRBD1 cannot be checked, as there is no DNA. Germline lookup yields CDR1 LGHNA and CDR2 YSLEER. The CDR3 loop spans 16 amino acids. CDR3 protein: CASSQDWTGVHQPQHF.

The chain combines TRBV7-2 with TRBJ1-4. The CDR3 contains 14 residues. Germline CDR1 is SGHTA and CDR2 is FQGNSA. This CDR3 reads CASSRRATNEKLFF.

V gene TRBV20-1 combines with J gene TRBJ2-5; no DNA is available, so the TRBD2 call from TCRdb remains unchecked. CDR1 is DFQATT, CDR2 SNEGSKA, per germline (reference sequence). The CDR3 is 13 residues long. CDR3 residues: CSAITGGPETQYF.

The chain carries TRBV12-3 or TRBV12-4 and TRBJ2-2; TCRdb calls TRBD1, which cannot be checked without DNA. This CDR3 region has 16 residues. Here the CDR3 reads CASRLFADRGTGELFF.

V is TRBV7-8 and J is TRBJ2-1. Germline V lookup: CDR1 SGHVS, CDR2 FQNEAQ. The CDR3 sequence is 17 residues long. The chain's CDR3 is CASSLRGKTLVHNEQFF.

J is TRBJ2-1 and V is TRBV11-1; no DNA is available, so the TRBD1 call from TCRdb remains unchecked. CDR1 is SGHAT, CDR2 FQDESV, per germline (reference sequence). CDR3 length: 18 amino acids. The CDR3 loop is CASSPATGRASGSYEQFF.

The V gene is TRBV5-5, the J gene TRBJ2-1. The CDR3 covers 12 residues. Germline V gene data show CDR1 as SGHKS and CDR2 as YYEKEE (reference sequence). The CDR3 region is CASSSLLNEQFF.

The rearrangement joins TRBV6-2 or TRBV6-3 to TRBJ2-5. Germline values: CDR1 MNHEY, CDR2 SVGEGT. CDR3 length: 11 amino acids. The CDR3 loop is CASSYGETQYF.

The chain recombines TRBV6-1 with TRBJ2-2; TCRdb's assignment of TRBD1 cannot be checked, as there is no DNA. The CDR3 length is 16 residues. Germline V gives CDR1 MNHNS, CDR2 SASEGT. The CDR3 protein is CASSEARTGGPGELFF.

The chain links TRBV2 to TRBJ1-1. The CDR3 extends over 12 amino acids. Germline V lookup: CDR1 SNHLY, CDR2 FYNNEI. CDR3 residues: CASKVRVTEAFF.

This rearrangement joins TRBV20-1 to TRBJ2-2. Germline CDR1 reads DFQATT; CDR2 reads SNEGSKA (reference sequence). The CDR3 sequence is 14 residues long. The CDR3 region is CSANRGGITGELFF.